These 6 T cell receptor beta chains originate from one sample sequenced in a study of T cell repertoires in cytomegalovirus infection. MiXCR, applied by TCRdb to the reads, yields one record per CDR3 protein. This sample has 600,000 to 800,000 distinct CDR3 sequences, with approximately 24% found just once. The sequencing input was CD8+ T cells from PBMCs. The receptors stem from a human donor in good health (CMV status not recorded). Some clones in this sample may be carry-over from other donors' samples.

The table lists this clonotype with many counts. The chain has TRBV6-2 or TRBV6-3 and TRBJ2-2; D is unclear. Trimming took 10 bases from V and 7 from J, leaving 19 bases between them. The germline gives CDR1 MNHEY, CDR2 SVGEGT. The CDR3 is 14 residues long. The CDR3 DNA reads TGTGCCACCGCGAGGCTACCGGGTCTCGGGGAGCTGTTTTTT. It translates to CATARLPGLGELFF.

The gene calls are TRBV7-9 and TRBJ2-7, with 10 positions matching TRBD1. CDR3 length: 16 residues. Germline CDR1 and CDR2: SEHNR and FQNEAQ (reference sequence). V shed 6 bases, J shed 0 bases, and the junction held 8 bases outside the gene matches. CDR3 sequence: CASRGAGTGDSYEQYV. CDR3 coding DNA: TGTGCCAGCAGGGGGGCCGGGACAGGGGACTCCTACGAGCAGTACGTC.

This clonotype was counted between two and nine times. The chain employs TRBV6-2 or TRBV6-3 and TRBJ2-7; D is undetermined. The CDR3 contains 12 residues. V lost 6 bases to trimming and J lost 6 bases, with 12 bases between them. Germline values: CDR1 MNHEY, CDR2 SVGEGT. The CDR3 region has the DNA TGTGCCAGCAGCCCCTCCCGGAGCGAGCAGTACGTC. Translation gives CASSPSRSEQYV.

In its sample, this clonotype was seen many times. This CDR3 is CASSPPNGRLAETQYF. The CDR3 DNA reads TGTGCCAGCAGCCCCCCCAACGGTCGACTAGCAGAGACCCAGTACTTC. The chain links TRBV7-9 to TRBJ2-5; 7 nucleotides align to TRBD2. The V and J ends lost 5 bases and 4 bases, in that order; junction bases with no gene match: 13. The CDR3 consists of 16 residues. From germline, CDR1 is SEHNR and CDR2 FQNEAQ (reference sequence). The entire variable domain, with the rest obtained from reference TRBV7-9 and TRBJ2-5, is as follows: DTGVSQNPRHKITKRGQNVTFRCDPISEHNRLYWYRQTLGQGPEFLTYFQNEAQLEKSRLLSDRFSAERPKGSFSTLEIQRTEQGDSAMYLCASSPPNGRLAETQYFGPGTRLLVL.

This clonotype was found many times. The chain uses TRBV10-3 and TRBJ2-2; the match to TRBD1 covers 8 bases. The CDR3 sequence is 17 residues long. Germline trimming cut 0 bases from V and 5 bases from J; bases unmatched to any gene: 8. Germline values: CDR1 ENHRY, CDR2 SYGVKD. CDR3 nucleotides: TGTGCCATCAGTGAGTCGCTGGACAGGGTGGATACCGGGGAGCTGTTTTTT. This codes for CAISESLDRVDTGELFF.

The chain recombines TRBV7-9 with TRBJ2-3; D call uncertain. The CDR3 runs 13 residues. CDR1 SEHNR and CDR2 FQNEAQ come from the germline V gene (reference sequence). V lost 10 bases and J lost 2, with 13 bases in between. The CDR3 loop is CATLGRLTDTQYF. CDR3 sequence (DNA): TGTGCCACCCTTGGACGCCTCACAGATACGCAGTATTTT.